These 18 T cell receptor beta chains were all obtained from the same sample, sequenced in a study of technical replicates of blood from several donors. Using immunoSEQ multiplex PCR, the repertoire was profiled, and TCRdb retains in-frame clones only, with some absent. The table records 80,000 to 90,000 clones, about 95% of them present only once. Sequencing was done on a sample of T cells isolated from PBMCs. The receptors originated from a human donor in good health.

The rearrangement joins TRBV6-5 to TRBJ1-2; D not certain. CDR1 is MNHEY, CDR2 SVGAGI, per germline. The V end was cut by 0 bases, the J end by 1 base, with 6 bases between. The CDR3 spans 14 residues. DNA of the CDR3: TGTGCCAGCAGTTACTCAAGAGGTAACTATGGCTACACCTTC. It encodes CASSYSRGNYGYTF.

V and J are TRBV7-2 and TRBJ1-5; no clear D. Trimming took 4 bases from V and 7 from J, leaving 8 bases between them. Germline V lookup: CDR1 SGHTA, CDR2 FQGNSA. The CDR3 extends over 12 amino acids. The CDR3 spells CASSSLSQPQHF. The CDR3 DNA sequence: TGTGCCAGCAGCTCCCTAAGCCAGCCCCAGCATTTT.

This clone is a singleton in its sample. The chain employs TRBV27 and TRBJ1-5, with 10 bases lining up with TRBD1. CDR1 is MNHEY and CDR2 is SMNVEV in the germline V gene (reference sequence). The CDR3 contains 15 residues. V was clipped by 5 bases and J by 3 bases; unmatched bases: 4. The CDR3 is CASSTGTGANQPQHF. CDR3 in DNA: TGTGCCAGCAGTACCGGGACAGGGGCCAATCAGCCCCAGCATTTT.

This clone was detected once. J is TRBJ2-3 and V is TRBV7-9; D ambiguous. Germline values: CDR1 SEHNR, CDR2 FQNEAQ (reference sequence). Deletions cut 5 bases from V and 3 bases from J, with 9 bases between. The CDR3 loop spans 13 amino acids. The CDR3 sequence: CASSPSATDTQYF. In DNA form, the CDR3 reads TGTGCCAGCAGCCCGAGTGCTACAGATACGCAGTATTTT.

This chain joins TRBV4-1 and TRBJ1-2, with 10 bases identical to TRBD1. This CDR3 region has 14 residues. Losses at the gene ends were 5 bases for V and 3 bases for J; bases not matched to a gene: 3. Germline loops: CDR1 MGHRA, CDR2 YSYEKL. CDR3 DNA sequence: TGCGCCAGCAGCTCCGGGACAGGGGACTATGGCTACACCTTC. This codes for CASSSGTGDYGYTF.

The count of this clone is one. The chain recombines TRBV27 with TRBJ2-7, with D perhaps TRBD2 (7 bases). This CDR3 contains 14 residues. Trimming shortened V by 6 bases and J by 4 bases, and 16 bases separated the two germline ends. The germline gives CDR1 MNHEY, CDR2 SMNVEV (reference sequence). CDR3 amino acids: CASSQGGGLYEQYF. The CDR3 nucleotides are TGTGCCAGCAGCCAGGGAGGGGGGCTTTACGAGCAGTACTTC.

V usage is TRBV7-2 and J usage is TRBJ2-7; TRBD2 aligns across 11 bases. This CDR3 has 15 amino acids. With V trimmed by 2 bases and J by 2 bases, 2 bases remained unmatched. Germline CDR1 reads SGHTA; CDR2 reads FQGNSA. CDR3 nucleotides: TGTGCCAGCAGCTTACCGGGACTAGCGGCCTACGAGCAGTACTTC. This translates into CASSLPGLAAYEQYF.

The J gene is TRBJ2-7, the V gene TRBV11-3; perhaps TRBD1 as D (7 bases). This CDR3 contains 15 residues. Trimming pared 4 bases from V and 5 bases from J, leaving 18 bases between. Germline V gene sequence: CDR1 SGHNT, CDR2 YENEEA. CDR3 sequence reads: CASSSLVDREDEQYF. The DNA for the CDR3 is TGTGCCAGCAGCTCCCTCGTCGACAGGGAGGACGAGCAGTACTTC.

This chain's CDR3 is CASSSRGGYTEAFF. As DNA, the CDR3 is TGTGCCAGCAGTTCGAGGGGGGGGTACACTGAAGCTTTCTTT. The chain combines TRBV6-5 with TRBJ1-1; TRBD1 is a possible D gene (6 bases). Germline V lookup: CDR1 MNHEY, CDR2 SVGAGI. The ends were cut back, 4 bases at V and 3 bases at J, with 12 bases in the middle. The CDR3 has 14 amino acids.

This chain uses TRBV18 with TRBJ2-7; 7 bases fit TRBD2. The CDR3 is made up of 16 amino acids. Trimming at V came to 3 bases and at J to 3 bases, leaving 11 bases not matched to a gene. The germline gives CDR1 KGHSH, CDR2 LQKENI. CDR3 sequence reads: CASSPGEGSPFYEQYF. CDR3 nucleotide sequence: TGTGCCAGCTCACCGGGGGAGGGCTCGCCGTTCTACGAGCAGTACTTC.

The chain uses TRBV2 and TRBJ2-7; 7 bases are a match to TRBD1. CDR1 is SNHLY, CDR2 FYNNEI, per germline. This CDR3 is built from 14 residues. The V gene end was trimmed by 6 bases and the J gene end by 1 base; junction bases not matched to a gene: 6. CDR3 bases: TGTGCCAGCAGAAGGGGGACAGAATCCTACGAGCAGTACTTC. Amino acid sequence: CASRRGTESYEQYF.

V usage is TRBV5-1 and J usage is TRBJ1-1; tentatively, D is TRBD1 (6 bases). Germline-derived CDR1 and CDR2 are SGHRS and YFSETQ. This CDR3 has 15 residues. V shed 4 bases and J shed 5 bases, with 18 bases lying between them. This CDR3 is CASSLASGGPTEAFF. For the CDR3, the DNA is TGCGCCAGCAGCCTAGCCAGTGGGGGCCCGACTGAAGCTTTCTTT.

The rearrangement uses TRBV4-2 and TRBJ1-2; 12 nucleotides match TRBD1. Germline CDR1 is LGHNA and CDR2 is YNFKEQ. The J segment lost 4 bases and the V segment lost 3 bases, leaving 3 bases of the junction unmatched. The CDR3 totals 15 residues. The CDR3 DNA reads as TGTGCCAGCAGCCACGGGACAGGGGGCGGCTATGGCTACACCTTC. Translating gives CASSHGTGGGYGYTF.

The J gene is TRBJ2-7, the V gene TRBV19, with D possibly matching TRBD1 (6 bases). Germline loops: CDR1 LNHDA, CDR2 SQIVND (reference sequence). The germline V and J ends were trimmed by 3 bases and 6 bases, with 9 bases remaining between them. The CDR3 is 12 residues long. The CDR3 sequence is CASSIGGSEQYF. CDR3 DNA sequence: TGTGCCAGTAGTATTGGGGGCAGCGAGCAGTACTTC.

The V and J genes are TRBV6-5 and TRBJ2-3; no reliable D call. Looked up from germline, CDR1 is MNHEY and CDR2 is SVGAGI. Trimming took 3 bases from V and 6 from J, leaving 10 bases between them. The CDR3 has 13 amino acids. The CDR3 bases are TGTGCCAGCAGTTATTCAAACACGGATACGCAGTATTTT. Protein: CASSYSNTDTQYF.

This chain links TRBV9 with TRBJ1-1; D gene ambiguous. Germline loops: CDR1 SGDLS, CDR2 YYNGEE. The CDR3 contains 15 residues. The V end lost 2 bases, the J end lost 0 bases, and 11 bases lay between the germline ends. CDR3 protein: CASSVAPIVNTEAFF. CDR3 DNA: TGTGCCAGCAGCGTTGCCCCGATAGTGAACACTGAAGCTTTCTTT.

The J gene is TRBJ2-5, the V gene TRBV2, with 13 bases lining up with TRBD2. V dropped 6 bases and J dropped 5; count of bases not matched to a gene: 6. Germline CDR1 is SNHLY and CDR2 is FYNNEI. This CDR3 comprises 15 residues. The DNA for the CDR3 is TGTGCCAGCAGGTGGACTAGCGGGAGATTGGAGACCCAGTACTTC. It encodes CASRWTSGRLETQYF.

This clone has only a few counts. This chain uses TRBV7-9 with TRBJ2-7; 8 nucleotides agree with TRBD1. Per germline, CDR1 SEHNR and CDR2 FQNEAQ (reference sequence). The CDR3 has 13 residues. With 5 bases clipped from V and 3 bases from J, the junction kept 3 bases outside the gene matches. The CDR3 nucleotides are TGTGCCAGCAGCCCTACAGGGGGCTACGAGCAGTACTTC. This codes for CASSPTGGYEQYF.